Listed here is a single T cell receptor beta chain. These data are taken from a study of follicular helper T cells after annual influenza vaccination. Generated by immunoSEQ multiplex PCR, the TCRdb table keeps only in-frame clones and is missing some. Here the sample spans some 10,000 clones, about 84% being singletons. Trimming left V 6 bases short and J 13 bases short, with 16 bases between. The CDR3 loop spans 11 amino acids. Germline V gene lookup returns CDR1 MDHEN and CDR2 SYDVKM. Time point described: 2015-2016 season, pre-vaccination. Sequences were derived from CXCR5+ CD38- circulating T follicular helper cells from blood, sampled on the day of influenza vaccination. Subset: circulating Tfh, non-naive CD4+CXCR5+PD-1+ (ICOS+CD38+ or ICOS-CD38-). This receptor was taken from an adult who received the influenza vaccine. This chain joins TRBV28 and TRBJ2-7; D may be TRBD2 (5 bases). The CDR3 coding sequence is TGTGCCAGCAGAACTAGTGGAACAGATTACTTC. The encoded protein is CASRTSGTDYF.